This T cell receptor (beta chain) was recorded in a study of cytomegalovirus exposure and HLA in healthy donors. Study conclusions and caveats: Earlier analysis yielded a pattern in which most TCR beta V segments were productive about 87% or about 30% of the time. TRBV6-2, TRBV6-3 and some other V segments were excluded as indistinguishable.

Per the germline V gene, CDR1 is MNHEY and CDR2 is SMNVEV (reference sequence). The CDR3 spans 15 residues. Trimming left V 5 bases short and J 10 bases short, with 23 bases between. The PCR had 60 Vbeta and 13 Jbeta primers. Clones were sequenced by immunoSEQ multiplex PCR, and TCRdb holds only the in-frame ones, with some missing. The sample has about 180,000 clones, roughly 82% seen once. Comments on this clone: Its target is not known.

The receptor's source is a woman in her forties or fifties in good health and CMV-seronegative. This chain uses TRBV27 with TRBJ1-1, with D possibly being TRBD1 (6 bases). What was sequenced was PBMCs. The CDR3 here is CASSPLQGFPSRAFF. The DNA for the CDR3 is TGTGCCAGCAGTCCCCTACAGGGTTTTCCATCCAGAGCTTTCTTT.